This T cell receptor (beta chain) was documented in a study of blood T cell repertoires in COVID-19. As for the study in general: Material from acute and convalescent COVID-19 was sourced from the United States, Italy and Spain. Sources were T cells, B-cell-depleted T cells, or PBMCs; the material itself was cDNA or gDNA.

TCRdb's table, derived via immunoSEQ multiplex PCR, lists solely in-frame clones and lacks some. This sample has 250,000 to 400,000 clones, with under 90% found just once. V was clipped by 4 bases and J by 3 bases; unmatched bases: 10. Germline values: CDR1 SGHRS, CDR2 YFSETQ. The CDR3 has 17 amino acids. A Seattle source enrolled patients during active infection and followed them longitudinally. This receptor was obtained from a woman in her twenties or thirties with COVID-19, enrolled during active disease. The chain recombines TRBV5-1 with TRBJ1-1; 12 positions match TRBD1. The source material was peripheral blood. For the CDR3, the DNA is TGCGCCAGCAGCCCCCGGGACAGGGGGCGATCGCACACTGAAGCTTTCTTT. Its protein product is CASSPRDRGRSHTEAFF.